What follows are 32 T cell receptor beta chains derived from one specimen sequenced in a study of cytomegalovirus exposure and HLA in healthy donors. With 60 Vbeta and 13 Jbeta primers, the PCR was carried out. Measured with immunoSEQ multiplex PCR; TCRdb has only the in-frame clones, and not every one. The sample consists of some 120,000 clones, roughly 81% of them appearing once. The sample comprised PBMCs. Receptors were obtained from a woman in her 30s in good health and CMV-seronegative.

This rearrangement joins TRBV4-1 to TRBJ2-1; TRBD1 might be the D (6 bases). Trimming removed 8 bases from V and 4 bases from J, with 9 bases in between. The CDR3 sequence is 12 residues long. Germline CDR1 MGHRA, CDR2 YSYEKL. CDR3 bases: TGCGCCAGCGCCCAGGGGTACAATGAGCAGTTCTTC. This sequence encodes CASAQGYNEQFF.

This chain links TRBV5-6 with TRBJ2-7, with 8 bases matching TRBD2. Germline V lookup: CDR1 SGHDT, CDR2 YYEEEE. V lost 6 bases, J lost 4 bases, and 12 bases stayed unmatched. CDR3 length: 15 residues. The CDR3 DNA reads TGTGCCAGCAACGGGGGGGCAGGCGGACGGTACGAGCAGTACTTC. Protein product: CASNGGAGGRYEQYF.

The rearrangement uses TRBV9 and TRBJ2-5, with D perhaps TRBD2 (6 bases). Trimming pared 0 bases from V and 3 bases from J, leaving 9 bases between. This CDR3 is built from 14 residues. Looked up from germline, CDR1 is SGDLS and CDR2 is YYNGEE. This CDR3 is CASSVDRGKETQYF. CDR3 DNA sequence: TGTGCCAGCAGCGTAGATCGGGGGAAAGAGACCCAGTACTTC.

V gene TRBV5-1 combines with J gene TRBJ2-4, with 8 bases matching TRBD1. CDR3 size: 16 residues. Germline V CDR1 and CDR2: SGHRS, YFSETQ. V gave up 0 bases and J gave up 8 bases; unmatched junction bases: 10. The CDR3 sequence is CASSLDGQGPGDIQYF. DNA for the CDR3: TGCGCCAGCAGCTTGGATGGACAGGGCCCTGGGGACATTCAGTACTTC. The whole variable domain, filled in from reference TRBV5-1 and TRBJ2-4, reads KAGVTQTPRYLIKTRGQQVTLSCSPISGHRSVSWYQQTPGQGLQFLFEYFSETQRNKGNFPGRFSGRQFSNSRSEMNVSTLELGDSALYLCASSLDGQGPGDIQYFGAGTRLSVL.

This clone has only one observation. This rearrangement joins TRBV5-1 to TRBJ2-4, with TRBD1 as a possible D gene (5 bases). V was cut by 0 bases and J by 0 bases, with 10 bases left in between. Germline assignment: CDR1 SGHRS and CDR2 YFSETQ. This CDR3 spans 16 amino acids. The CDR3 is CASSLETGLAKNIQYF. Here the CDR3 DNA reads TGCGCCAGCAGCTTGGAAACAGGTTTAGCCAAAAACATTCAGTACTTC.

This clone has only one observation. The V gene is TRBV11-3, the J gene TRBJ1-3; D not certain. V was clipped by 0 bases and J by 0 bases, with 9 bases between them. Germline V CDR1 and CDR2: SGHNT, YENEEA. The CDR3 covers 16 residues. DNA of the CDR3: TGTGCCAGCAGCTTAGATTGGCAGTTCTCTGGAAACACCATATATTTT. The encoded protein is CASSLDWQFSGNTIYF.

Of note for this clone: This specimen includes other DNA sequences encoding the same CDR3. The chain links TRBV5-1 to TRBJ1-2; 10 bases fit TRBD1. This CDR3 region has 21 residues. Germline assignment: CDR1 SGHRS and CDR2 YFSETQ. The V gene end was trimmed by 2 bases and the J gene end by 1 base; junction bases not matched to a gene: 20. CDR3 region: CASSFFLHFRDRGKDNYGYTF. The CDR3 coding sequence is TGCGCCAGCAGCTTCTTCCTTCATTTTCGGGACAGGGGAAAGGATAACTATGGCTACACCTTC.

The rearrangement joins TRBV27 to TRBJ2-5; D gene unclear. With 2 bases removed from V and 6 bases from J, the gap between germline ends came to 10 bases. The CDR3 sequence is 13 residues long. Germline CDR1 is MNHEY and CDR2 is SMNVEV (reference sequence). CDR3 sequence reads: CASSLTAEKTQYF. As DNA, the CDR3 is TGTGCCAGCAGTTTAACAGCTGAAAAGACCCAGTACTTC.

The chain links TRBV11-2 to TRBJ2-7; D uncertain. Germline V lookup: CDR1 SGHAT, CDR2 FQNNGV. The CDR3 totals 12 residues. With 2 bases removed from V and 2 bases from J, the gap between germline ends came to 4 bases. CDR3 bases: TGTGCCAGCAGCTTAATCACCTACGAGCAGTACTTC. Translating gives CASSLITYEQYF.

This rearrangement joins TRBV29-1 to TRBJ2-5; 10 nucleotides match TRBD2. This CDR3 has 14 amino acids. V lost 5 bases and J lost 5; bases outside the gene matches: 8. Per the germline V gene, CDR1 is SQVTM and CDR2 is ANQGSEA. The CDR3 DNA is TGCAGCGTTCCCACTAGCGGGGTAGGGGAGACCCAGTACTTC. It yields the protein CSVPTSGVGETQYF.

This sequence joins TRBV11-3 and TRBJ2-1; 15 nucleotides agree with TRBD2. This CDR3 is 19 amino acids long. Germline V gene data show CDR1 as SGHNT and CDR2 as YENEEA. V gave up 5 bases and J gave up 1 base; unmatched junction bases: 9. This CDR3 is CASSPRRGLAGGSYNEQFF. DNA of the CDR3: TGTGCCAGCAGCCCCCGGAGGGGACTAGCGGGAGGATCCTACAATGAGCAGTTCTTC.

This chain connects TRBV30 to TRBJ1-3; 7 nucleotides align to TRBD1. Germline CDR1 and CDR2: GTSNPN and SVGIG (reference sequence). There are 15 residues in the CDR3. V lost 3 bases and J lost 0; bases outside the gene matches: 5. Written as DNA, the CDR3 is TGTGCCTGGAGAACGGGACAGTCCTCTGGAAACACCATATATTTT. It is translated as CAWRTGQSSGNTIYF.

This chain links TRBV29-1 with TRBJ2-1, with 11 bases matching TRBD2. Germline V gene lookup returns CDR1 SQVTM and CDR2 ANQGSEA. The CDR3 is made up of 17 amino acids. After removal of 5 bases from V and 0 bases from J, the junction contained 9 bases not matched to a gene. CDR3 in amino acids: CSVWLAGGRSSYNEQFF. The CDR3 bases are TGCAGCGTTTGGCTAGCGGGGGGTCGAAGCTCCTACAATGAGCAGTTCTTC.

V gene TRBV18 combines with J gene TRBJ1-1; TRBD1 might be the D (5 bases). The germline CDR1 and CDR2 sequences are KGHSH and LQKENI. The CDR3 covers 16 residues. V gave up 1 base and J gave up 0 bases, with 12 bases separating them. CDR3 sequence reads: CASSPQGFSMNTEAFF. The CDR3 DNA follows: TGTGCCAGCTCACCACAGGGGTTTTCGATGAACACTGAAGCTTTCTTT.

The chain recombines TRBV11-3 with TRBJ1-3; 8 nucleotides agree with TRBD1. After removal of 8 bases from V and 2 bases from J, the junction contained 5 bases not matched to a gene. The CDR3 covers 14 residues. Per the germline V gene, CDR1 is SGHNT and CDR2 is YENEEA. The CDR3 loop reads CASRPQGAGNTIYF. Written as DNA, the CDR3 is TGTGCCAGCCGACCACAGGGGGCTGGAAACACCATATATTTT.

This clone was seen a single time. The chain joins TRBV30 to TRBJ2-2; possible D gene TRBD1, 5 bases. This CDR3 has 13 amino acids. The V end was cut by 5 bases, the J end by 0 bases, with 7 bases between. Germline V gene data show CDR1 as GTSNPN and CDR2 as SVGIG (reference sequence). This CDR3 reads CAWRQPNTGELFF. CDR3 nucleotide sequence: TGTGCCTGGCGACAGCCGAACACCGGGGAGCTGTTTTTT.

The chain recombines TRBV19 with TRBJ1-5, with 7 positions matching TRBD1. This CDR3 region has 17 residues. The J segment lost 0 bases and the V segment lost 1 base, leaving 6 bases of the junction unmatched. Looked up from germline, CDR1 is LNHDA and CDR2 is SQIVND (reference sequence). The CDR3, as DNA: TGTGCCAGTAGTATAGGACAGGGTCTATATAGCAATCAGCCCCAGCATTTT. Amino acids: CASSIGQGLYSNQPQHF.

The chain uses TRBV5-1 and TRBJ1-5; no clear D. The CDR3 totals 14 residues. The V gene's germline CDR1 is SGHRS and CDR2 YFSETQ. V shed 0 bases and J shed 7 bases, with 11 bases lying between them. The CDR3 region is CASSLGQAGQPQHF. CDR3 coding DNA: TGCGCCAGCAGCTTGGGGCAGGCGGGGCAGCCCCAGCATTTT.

CDR3 coding DNA: TGTGCCAGCAGCTTGGAGCCGGGAGGGCCGACTCAGCAGTACTTC. As protein: CASSLEPGGPTQQYF. The V call is TRBV5-4, the J call TRBJ2-7; 8 positions match TRBD2. Germline loops: CDR1 SGHNT, CDR2 YYREEE (reference sequence). J was trimmed by 8 bases and V by 0 bases; bases with no gene match: 10. This CDR3 spans 15 amino acids.

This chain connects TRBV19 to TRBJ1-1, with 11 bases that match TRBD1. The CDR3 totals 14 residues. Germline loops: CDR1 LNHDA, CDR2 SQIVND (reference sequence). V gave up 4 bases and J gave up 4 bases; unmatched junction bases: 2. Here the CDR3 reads CASSRDRGGTEAFF. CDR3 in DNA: TGTGCCAGTAGTAGGGACAGGGGGGGCACTGAAGCTTTCTTT.

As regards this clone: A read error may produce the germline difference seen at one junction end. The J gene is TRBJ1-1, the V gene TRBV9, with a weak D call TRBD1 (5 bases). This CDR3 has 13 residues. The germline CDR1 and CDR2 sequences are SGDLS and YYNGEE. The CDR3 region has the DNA TGTGCCAGCAGCCTAGATCAGGCAGGGAATTTGAGATTT. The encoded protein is CASSLDQAGNLRF.

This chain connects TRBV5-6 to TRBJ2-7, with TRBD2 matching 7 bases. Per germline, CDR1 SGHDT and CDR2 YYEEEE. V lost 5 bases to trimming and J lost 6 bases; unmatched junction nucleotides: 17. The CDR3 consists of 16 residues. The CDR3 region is CASSRGREKTSGEQYF. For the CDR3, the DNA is TGTGCCAGCAGTCGGGGGAGGGAAAAAACCTCGGGCGAGCAGTACTTC.

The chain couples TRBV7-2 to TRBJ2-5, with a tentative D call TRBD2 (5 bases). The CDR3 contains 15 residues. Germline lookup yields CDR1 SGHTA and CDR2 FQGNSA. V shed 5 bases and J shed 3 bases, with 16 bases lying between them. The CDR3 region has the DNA TGTGCCAGCAGCCGAGGGCCTCGGGTGGAAGAGACCCAGTACTTC. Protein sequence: CASSRGPRVEETQYF.

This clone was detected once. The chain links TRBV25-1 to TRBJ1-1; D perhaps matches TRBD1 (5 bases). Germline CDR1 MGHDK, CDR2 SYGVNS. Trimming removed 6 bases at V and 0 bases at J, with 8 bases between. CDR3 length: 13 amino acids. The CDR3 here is CASRGVMNTEAFF. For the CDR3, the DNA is TGTGCCAGCAGAGGGGTAATGAACACTGAAGCTTTCTTT.

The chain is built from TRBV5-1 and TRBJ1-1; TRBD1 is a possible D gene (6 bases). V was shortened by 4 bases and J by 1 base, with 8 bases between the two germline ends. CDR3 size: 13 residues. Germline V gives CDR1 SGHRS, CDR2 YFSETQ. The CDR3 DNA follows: TGCGCCAGCAGCACGGGACAGAACACTGAAGCTTTCTTT. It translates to CASSTGQNTEAFF.

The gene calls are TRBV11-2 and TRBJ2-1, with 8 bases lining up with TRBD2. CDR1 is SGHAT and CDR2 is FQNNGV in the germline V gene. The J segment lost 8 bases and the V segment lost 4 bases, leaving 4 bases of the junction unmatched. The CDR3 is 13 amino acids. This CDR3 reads CASSYPTSDEQFF. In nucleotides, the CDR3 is TGTGCCAGCAGCTACCCGACTAGCGATGAGCAGTTCTTC. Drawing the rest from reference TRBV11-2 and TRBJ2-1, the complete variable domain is EAGVAQSPRYKIIEKRQSVAFWCNPISGHATLYWYQQILGQGPKLLIQFQNNGVVDDSQLPKDRFSAERLKGVDSTLKIQPAKLEDSAVYLCASSYPTSDEQFFGPGTRLTVL.

CDR3 DNA: TGTGCCAGCAGTCCCGGACTAGACCGCACAGATACGCAGTATTTT. Protein product: CASSPGLDRTDTQYF. The J gene is TRBJ2-3, the V gene TRBV5-8; the match to TRBD2 covers 7 bases. Germline CDR1 reads SGHTS; CDR2 reads YDEGEE. The CDR3 runs to 15 residues. After removal of 5 bases from V and 1 base from J, the junction contained 7 bases not matched to a gene.

The CDR3 nucleotides read TGTGCCAGCAGTGGGCTAACAGGGAATCAGCCCCAGCATTTT. This codes for CASSGLTGNQPQHF. The chain is built from TRBV2 and TRBJ1-5, with D possibly being TRBD1 (6 bases). The CDR3 covers 14 residues. CDR1 SNHLY and CDR2 FYNNEI come from the germline V gene. V lost 4 bases to trimming and J lost 4 bases, with 11 bases between them.

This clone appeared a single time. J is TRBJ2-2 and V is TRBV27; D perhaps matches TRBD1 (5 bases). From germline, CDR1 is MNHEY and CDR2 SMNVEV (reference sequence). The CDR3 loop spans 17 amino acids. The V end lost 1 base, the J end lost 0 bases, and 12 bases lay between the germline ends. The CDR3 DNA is TGTGCCAGCAGTTTATTCCGACAGATCGCGAACACCGGGGAGCTGTTTTTT. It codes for CASSLFRQIANTGELFF.

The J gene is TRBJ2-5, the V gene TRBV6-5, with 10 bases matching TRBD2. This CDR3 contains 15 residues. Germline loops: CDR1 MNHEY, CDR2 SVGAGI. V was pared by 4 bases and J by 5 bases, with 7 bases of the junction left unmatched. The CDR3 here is CASSFTSGAGETQYF. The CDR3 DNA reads TGTGCCAGCAGTTTTACTAGCGGGGCTGGGGAGACCCAGTACTTC.

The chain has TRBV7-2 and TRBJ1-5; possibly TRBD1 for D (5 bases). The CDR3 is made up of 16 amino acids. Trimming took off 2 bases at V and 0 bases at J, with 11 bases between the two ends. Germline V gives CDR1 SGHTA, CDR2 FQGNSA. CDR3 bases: TGTGCCAGCAGCTTATTTCGGGGGGGTAGCAATCAGCCCCAGCATTTT. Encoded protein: CASSLFRGGSNQPQHF.

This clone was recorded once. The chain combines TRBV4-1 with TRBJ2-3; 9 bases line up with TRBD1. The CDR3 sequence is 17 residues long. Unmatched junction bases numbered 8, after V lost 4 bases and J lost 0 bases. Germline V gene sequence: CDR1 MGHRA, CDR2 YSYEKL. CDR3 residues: CASSPRPGQGSTDTQYF. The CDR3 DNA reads TGCGCCAGCAGCCCAAGACCCGGACAGGGGAGCACAGATACGCAGTATTTT.